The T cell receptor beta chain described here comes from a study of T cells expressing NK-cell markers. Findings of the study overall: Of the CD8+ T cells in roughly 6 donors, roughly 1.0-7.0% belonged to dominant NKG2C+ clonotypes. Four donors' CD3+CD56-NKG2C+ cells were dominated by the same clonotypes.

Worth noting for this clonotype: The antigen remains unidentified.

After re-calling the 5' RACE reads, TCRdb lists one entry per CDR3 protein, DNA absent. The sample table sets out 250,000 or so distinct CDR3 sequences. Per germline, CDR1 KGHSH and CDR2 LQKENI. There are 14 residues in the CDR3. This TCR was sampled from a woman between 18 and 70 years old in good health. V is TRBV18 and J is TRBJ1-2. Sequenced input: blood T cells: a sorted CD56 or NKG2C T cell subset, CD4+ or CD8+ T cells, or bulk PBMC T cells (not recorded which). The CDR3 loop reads CASSPGGVNYGYTF.